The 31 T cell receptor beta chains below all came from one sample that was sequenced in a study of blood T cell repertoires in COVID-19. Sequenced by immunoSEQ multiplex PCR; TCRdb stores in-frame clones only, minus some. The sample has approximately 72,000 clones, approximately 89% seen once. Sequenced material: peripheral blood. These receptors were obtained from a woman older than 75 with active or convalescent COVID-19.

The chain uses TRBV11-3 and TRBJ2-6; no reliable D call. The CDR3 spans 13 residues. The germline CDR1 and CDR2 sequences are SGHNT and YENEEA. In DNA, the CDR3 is TGTGCTATCCAGTACTCTGGGGCCAACGTCCTGACTTTC. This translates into CAIQYSGANVLTF. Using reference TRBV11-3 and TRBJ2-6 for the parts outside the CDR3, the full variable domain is EAGVVQSPRYKIIEKKQPVAFWCNPISGHNTLYWYLQNLGQGPELLIRYENEEAVDDSQLPKDRFSAERLKGVDSTLKIQPAELGDSAVYLCAIQYSGANVLTFGAGSRLTVL.

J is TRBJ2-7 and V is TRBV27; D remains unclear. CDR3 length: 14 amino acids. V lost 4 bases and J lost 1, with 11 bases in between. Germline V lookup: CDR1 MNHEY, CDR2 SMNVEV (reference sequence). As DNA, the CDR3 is TGTGCCAGCAGTTGGTCAGGTTCTTCCTACGAGCAGTACTTC. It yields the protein CASSWSGSSYEQYF.

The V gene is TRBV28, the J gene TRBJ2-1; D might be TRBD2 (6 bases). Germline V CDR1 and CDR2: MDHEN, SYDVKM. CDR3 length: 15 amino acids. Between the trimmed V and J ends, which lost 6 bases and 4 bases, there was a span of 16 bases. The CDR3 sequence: CASSDRDWPYNEQFF. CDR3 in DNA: TGTGCCAGCAGCGACCGGGACTGGCCTTACAATGAGCAGTTCTTC.

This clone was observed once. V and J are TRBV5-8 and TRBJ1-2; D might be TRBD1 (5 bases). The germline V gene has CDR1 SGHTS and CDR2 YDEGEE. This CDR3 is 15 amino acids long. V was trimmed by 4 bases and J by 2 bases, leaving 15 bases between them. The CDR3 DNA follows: TGTGCCAGCAGCCGCATGGCAGGGATCAACTATGGCTACACCTTC. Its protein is CASSRMAGINYGYTF. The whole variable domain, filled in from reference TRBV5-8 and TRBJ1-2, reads EAGVTQSPTHLIKTRGQQATLRCSPISGHTSVYWYQQALGLGLQFLLWYDEGEERNRGNFPPRFSGRQFPNYSSELNVNALELEDSALYLCASSRMAGINYGYTFGSGTRLTVV.

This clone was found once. The CDR3 protein is CASSRSYSATNEKLFF. CDR3 coding DNA: TGCGCCAGCAGTCGAAGTTACAGTGCAACTAATGAAAAACTGTTTTTT. V usage is TRBV4-3 and J usage is TRBJ1-4, with D unclear. The V end lost 6 bases, the J end lost 0 bases, and 14 bases lay between the germline ends. CDR3 length equals 16 residues. Germline V gene lookup returns CDR1 LGHNA and CDR2 YSLEER.

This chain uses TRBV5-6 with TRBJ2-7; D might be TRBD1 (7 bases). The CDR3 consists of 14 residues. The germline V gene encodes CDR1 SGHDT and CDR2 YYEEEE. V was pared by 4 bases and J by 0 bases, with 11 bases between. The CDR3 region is CASSPRDSSYEQYF. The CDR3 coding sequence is TGTGCCAGCAGCCCGCGGGACAGCTCCTACGAGCAGTACTTC. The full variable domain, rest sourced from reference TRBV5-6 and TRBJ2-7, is DAGVTQSPTHLIKTRGQQVTLRCSPKSGHDTVSWYQQALGQGPQFIFQYYEEEERQRGNFPDRFSGHQFPNYSSELNVNALLLGDSALYLCASSPRDSSYEQYFGPGTRLTVT.

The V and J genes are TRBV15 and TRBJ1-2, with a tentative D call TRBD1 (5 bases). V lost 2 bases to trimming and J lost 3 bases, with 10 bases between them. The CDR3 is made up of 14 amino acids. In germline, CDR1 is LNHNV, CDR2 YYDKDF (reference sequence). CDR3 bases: TGTGCCACCAGCAGATCTCTAGGGGACTATGGCTACACCTTC. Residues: CATSRSLGDYGYTF.

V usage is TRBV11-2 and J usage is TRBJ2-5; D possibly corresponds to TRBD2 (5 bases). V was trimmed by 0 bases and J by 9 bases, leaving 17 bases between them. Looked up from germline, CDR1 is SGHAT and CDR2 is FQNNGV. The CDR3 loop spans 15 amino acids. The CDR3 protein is CASSLDPNRGWAQYF. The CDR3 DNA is TGTGCCAGCAGCTTAGATCCAAACCGGGGTTGGGCCCAGTACTTC.

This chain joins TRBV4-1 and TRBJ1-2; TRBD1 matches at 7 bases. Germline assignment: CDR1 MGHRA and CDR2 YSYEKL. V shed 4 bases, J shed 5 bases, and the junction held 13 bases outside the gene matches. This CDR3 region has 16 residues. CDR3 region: CASSLLTDRREYGYTF. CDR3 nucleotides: TGCGCCAGCAGCCTGTTGACGGACAGGAGGGAATATGGCTACACCTTC.

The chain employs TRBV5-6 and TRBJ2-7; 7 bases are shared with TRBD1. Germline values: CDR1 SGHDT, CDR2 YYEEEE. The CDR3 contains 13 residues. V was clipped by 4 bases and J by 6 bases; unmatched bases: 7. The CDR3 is CASSRQGKSEQYF. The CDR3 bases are TGTGCCAGCAGCAGACAGGGAAAGAGCGAGCAGTACTTC.

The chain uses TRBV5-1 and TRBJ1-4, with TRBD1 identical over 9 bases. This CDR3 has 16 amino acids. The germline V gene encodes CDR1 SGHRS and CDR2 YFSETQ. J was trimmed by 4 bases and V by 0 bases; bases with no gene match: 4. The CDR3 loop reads CASSLDRGPGNEKLFF. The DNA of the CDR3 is TGCGCCAGCAGCTTGGACAGGGGGCCGGGTAATGAAAAACTGTTTTTT. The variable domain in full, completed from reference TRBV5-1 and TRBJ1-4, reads KAGVTQTPRYLIKTRGQQVTLSCSPISGHRSVSWYQQTPGQGLQFLFEYFSETQRNKGNFPGRFSGRQFSNSRSEMNVSTLELGDSALYLCASSLDRGPGNEKLFFGSGTQLSVL.

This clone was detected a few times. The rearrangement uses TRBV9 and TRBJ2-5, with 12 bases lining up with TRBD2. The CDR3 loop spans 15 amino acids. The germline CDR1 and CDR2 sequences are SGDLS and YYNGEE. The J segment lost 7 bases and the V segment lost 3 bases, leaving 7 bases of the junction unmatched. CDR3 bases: TGTGCCAGCAGCGCCACTAGCGGGGGGATTGGGACCCAGTACTTC. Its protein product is CASSATSGGIGTQYF.

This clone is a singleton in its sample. This CDR3 is CASSIDASLGLQSEQFF. The CDR3 DNA reads TGTGCCAGTAGTATAGATGCATCCCTAGGATTACAATCTGAGCAGTTCTTC. V is TRBV19 and J is TRBJ2-1, with D unresolved. Germline values: CDR1 LNHDA, CDR2 SQIVND (reference sequence). This CDR3 spans 17 amino acids. Trimming removed 0 bases at V and 9 bases at J, with 21 bases between.

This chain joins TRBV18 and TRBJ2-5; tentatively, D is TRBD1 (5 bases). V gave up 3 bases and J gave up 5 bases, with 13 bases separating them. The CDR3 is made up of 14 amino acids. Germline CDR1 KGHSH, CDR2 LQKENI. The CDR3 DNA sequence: TGTGCCAGCTCACCCGCAGGGCGGTGGGAGACCCAGTACTTC. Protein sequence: CASSPAGRWETQYF.

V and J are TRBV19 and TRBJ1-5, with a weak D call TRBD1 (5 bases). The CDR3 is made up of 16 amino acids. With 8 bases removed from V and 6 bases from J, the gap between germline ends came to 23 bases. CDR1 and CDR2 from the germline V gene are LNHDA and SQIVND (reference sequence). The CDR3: CASSLTGRARGQPQHF. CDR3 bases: TGTGCCAGTTCGTTAACTGGCAGGGCAAGGGGTCAGCCCCAGCATTTT.

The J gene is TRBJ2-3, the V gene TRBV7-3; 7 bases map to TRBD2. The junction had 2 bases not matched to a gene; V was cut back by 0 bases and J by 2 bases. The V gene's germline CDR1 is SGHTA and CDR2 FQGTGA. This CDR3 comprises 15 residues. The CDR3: CASSLTGTTTDTQYF. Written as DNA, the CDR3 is TGTGCCAGCAGCTTAACAGGGACTACCACAGATACGCAGTATTTT.

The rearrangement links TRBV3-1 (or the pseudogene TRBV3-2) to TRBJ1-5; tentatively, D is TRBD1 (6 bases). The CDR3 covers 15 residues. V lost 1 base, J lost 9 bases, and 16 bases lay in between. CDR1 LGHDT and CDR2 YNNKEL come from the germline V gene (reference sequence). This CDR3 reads CASSQGGGPRLPQHF. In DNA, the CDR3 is TGTGCCAGCAGCCAAGGGGGGGGGCCCAGGTTGCCCCAGCATTTT.

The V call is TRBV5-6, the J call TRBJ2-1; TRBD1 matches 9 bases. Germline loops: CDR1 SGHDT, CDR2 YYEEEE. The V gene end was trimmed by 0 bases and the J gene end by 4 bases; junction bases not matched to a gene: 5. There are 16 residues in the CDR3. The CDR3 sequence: CASSLVVQGAYNEQFF. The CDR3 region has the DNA TGTGCCAGCAGCTTGGTAGTACAGGGGGCTTACAATGAGCAGTTCTTC. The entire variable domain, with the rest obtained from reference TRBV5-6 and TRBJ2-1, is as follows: DAGVTQSPTHLIKTRGQQVTLRCSPKSGHDTVSWYQQALGQGPQFIFQYYEEEERQRGNFPDRFSGHQFPNYSSELNVNALLLGDSALYLCASSLVVQGAYNEQFFGPGTRLTVL.

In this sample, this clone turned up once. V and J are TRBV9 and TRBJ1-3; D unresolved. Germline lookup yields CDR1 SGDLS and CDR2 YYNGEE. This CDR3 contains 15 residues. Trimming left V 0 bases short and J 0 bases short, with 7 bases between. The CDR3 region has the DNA TGTGCCAGCAGCGTAGACGGGGACTCTGGAAACACCATATATTTT. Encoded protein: CASSVDGDSGNTIYF.

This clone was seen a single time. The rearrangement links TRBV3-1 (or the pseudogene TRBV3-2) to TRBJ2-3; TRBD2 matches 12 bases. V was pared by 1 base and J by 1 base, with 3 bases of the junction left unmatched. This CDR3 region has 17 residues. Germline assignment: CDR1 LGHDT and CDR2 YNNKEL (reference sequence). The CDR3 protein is CASSQGGLAGRTDTQYF. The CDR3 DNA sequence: TGTGCCAGCAGCCAAGGAGGACTAGCGGGGCGCACAGATACGCAGTATTTT.

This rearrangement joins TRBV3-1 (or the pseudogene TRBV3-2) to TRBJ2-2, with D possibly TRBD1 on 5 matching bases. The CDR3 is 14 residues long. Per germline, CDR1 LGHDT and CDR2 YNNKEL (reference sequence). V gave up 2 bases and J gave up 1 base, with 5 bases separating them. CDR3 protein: CASSQTGNTGELFF. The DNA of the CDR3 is TGTGCCAGCAGCCAAACAGGGAACACCGGGGAGCTGTTTTTT.

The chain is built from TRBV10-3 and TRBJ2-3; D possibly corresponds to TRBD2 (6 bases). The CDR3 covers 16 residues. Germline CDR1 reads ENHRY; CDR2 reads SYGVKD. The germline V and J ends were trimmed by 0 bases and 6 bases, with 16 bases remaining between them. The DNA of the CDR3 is TGTGCCATCAGTGAGTCACGGGGGTCCTTTAGGGATACGCAGTATTTT. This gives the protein CAISESRGSFRDTQYF.

CDR3 bases: TGTGCCAGCGGAGGGACGGGATTTAACACTGAAGCTTTCTTT. Its protein product is CASGGTGFNTEAFF. J is TRBJ1-1 and V is TRBV2; TRBD1 is a possible D gene (5 bases). Trimming took 8 bases from V and 2 from J, leaving 15 bases between them. Germline V lookup: CDR1 SNHLY, CDR2 FYNNEI. The CDR3 spans 14 residues.

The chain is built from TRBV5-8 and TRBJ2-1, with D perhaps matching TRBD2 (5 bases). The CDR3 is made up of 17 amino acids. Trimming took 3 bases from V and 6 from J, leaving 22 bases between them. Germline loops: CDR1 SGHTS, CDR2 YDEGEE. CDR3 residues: CASSWRTGVGSGNEQFF. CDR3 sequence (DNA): TGTGCCAGCAGCTGGAGGACGGGTGTGGGCTCGGGCAATGAGCAGTTCTTC.

This CDR3 is CASSLYMVADTQYF. The CDR3 DNA is TGTGCCAGCAGCTTATACATGGTGGCAGATACGCAGTATTTT. V and J are TRBV11-2 and TRBJ2-3; D is unclear. The CDR3 has 14 residues. Deletions cut 2 bases from V and 4 bases from J, with 10 bases between. CDR1 is SGHAT, CDR2 FQNNGV, per germline.

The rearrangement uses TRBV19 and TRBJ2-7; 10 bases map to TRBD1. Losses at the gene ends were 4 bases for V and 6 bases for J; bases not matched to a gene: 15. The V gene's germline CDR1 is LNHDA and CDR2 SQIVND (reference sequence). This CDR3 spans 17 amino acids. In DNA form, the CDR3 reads TGTGCCAGTAGTACACAAACGCGGAGGACAGGGGGACCCGAGCAGTACTTC. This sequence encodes CASSTQTRRTGGPEQYF.

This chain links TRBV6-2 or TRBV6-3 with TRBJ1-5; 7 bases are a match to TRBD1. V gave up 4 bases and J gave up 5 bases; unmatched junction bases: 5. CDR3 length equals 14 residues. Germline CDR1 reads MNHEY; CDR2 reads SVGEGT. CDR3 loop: CASSSGQADQPQHF. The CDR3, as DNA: TGTGCCAGCAGTTCAGGACAGGCGGATCAGCCCCAGCATTTT.

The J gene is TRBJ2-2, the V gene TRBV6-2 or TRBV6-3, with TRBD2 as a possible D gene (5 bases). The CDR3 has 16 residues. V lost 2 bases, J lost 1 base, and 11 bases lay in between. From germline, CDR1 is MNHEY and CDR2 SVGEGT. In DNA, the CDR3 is TGTGCCAGCAGTTACGAGCGGAACCTGAACACCGGGGAGCTGTTTTTT. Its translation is CASSYERNLNTGELFF.

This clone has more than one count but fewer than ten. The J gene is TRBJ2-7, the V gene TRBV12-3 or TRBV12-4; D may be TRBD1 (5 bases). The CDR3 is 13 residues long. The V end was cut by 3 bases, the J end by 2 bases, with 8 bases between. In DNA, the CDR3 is TGTGCCAGCAGTTTTGACAGCACCTACGAGCAGTACTTC. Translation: CASSFDSTYEQYF.

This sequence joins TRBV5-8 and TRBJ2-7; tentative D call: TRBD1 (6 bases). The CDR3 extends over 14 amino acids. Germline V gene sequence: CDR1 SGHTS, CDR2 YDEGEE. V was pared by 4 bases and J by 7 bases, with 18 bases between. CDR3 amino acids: CASSMDQRGWEQYF. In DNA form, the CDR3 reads TGTGCCAGCAGCATGGATCAGAGGGGGTGGGAGCAGTACTTC.

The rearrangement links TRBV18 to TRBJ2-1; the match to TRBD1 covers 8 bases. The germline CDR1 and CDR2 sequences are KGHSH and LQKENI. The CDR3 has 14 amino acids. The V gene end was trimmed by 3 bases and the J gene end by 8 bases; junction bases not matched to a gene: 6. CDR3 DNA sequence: TGTGCCAGCTCACCGCTCCAGGGGGCCGATGAGCAGTTCTTC. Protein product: CASSPLQGADEQFF.